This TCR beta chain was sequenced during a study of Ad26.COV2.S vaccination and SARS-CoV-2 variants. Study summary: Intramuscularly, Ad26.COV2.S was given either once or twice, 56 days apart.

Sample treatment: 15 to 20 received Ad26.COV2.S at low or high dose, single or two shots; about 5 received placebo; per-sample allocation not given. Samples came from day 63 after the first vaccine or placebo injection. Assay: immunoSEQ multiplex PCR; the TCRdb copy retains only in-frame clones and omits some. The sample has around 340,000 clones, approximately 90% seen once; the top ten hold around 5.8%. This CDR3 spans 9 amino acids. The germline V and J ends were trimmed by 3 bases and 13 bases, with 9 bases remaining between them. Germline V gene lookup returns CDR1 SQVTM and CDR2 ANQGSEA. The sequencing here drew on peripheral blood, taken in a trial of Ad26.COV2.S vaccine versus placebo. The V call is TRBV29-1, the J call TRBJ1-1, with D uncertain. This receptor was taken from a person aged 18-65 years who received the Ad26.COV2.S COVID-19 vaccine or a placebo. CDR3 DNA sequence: TGCAGCGTTGACCCGGGAGGTTTCTTT. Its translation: CSVDPGGFF.